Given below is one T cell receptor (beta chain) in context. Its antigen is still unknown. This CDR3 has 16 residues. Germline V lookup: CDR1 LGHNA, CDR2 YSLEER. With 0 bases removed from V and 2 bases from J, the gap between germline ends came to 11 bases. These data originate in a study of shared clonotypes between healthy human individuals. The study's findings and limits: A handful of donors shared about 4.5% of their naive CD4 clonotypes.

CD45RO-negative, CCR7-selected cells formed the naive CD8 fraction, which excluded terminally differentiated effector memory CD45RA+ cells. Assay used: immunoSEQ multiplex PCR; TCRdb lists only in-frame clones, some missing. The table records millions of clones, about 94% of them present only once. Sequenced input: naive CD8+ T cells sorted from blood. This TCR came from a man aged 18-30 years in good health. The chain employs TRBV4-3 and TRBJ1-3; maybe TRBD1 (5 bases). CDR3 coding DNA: TGCGCCAGCAGCCAAGATCAGGGCGCGGCTGGAAACACCATATATTTT. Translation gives CASSQDQGAAGNTIYF.